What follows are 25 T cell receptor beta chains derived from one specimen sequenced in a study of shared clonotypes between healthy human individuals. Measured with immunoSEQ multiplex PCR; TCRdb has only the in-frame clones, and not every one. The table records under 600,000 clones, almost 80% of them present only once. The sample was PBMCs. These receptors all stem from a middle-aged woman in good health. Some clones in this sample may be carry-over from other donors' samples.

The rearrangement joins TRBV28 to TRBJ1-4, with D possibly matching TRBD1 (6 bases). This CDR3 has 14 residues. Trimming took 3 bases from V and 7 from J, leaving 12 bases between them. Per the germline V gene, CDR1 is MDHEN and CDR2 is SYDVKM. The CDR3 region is CASSFGGSSEKLFF. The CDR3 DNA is TGTGCCAGCAGTTTCGGGGGCTCTAGTGAAAAACTGTTTTTT. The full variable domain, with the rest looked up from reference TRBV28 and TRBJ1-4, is DVKVTQSSRYLVKRTGEKVFLECVQDMDHENMFWYRQDPGLGLRLIYFSYDVKMKEKGDIPEGYSVSREKKERFSLILESASTNQTSMYLCASSFGGSSEKLFFGSGTQLSVL.

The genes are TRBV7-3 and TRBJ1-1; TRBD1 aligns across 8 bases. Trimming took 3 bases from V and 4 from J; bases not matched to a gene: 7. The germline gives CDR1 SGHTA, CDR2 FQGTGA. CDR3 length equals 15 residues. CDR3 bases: TGTGCCAGCAGCTTGGACAGGGTCGGGGTCACTGAAGCTTTCTTT. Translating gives CASSLDRVGVTEAFF.

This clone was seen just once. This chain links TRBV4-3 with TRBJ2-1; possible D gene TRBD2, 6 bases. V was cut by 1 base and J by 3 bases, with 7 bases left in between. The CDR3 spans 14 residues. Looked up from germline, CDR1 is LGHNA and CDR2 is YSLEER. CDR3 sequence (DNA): TGCGCCAGCAGCCAAGGGGACTTCTACAATGAGCAGTTCTTC. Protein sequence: CASSQGDFYNEQFF.

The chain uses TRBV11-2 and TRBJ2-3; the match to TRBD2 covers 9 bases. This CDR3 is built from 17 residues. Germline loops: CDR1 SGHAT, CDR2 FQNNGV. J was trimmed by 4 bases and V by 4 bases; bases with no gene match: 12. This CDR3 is CASSSRLAGSAADTQYF. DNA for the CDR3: TGTGCCAGCAGCTCACGGCTAGCGGGATCTGCGGCAGATACGCAGTATTTT.

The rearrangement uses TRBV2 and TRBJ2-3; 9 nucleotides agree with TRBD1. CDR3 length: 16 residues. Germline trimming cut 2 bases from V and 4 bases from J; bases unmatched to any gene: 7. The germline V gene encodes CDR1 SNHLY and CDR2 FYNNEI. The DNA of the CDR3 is TGTGCCAGCAGTGAAAACAGGAGACAGGGGGCAGATACGCAGTATTTT. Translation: CASSENRRQGADTQYF.

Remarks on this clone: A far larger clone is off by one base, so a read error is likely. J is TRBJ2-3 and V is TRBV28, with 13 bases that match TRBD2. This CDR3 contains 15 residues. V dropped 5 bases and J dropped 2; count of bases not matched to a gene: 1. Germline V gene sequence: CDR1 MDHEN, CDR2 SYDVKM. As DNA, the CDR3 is TGTGCCAGCAGTGGGACTAGCGGGAACACAGATACGCAGTATTTT. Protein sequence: CASSGTSGNTDTQYF. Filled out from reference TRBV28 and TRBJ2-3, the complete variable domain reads DVKVTQSSRYLVKRTGEKVFLECVQDMDHENMFWYRQDPGLGLRLIYFSYDVKMKEKGDIPEGYSVSREKKERFSLILESASTNQTSMYLCASSGTSGNTDTQYFGPGTRLTVL.

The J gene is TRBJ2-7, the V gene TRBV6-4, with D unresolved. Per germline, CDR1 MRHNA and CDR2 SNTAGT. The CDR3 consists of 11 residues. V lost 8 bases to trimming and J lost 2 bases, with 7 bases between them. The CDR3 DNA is TGTGCCAGCCATGTCCCCTACGAGCAGTACTTC. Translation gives CASHVPYEQYF.

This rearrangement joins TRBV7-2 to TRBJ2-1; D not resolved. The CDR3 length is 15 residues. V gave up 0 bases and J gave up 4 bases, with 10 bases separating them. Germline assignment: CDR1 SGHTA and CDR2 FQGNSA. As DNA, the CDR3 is TGTGCCAGCAGCTTAGCGCGGAATCAGTACAATGAGCAGTTCTTC. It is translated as CASSLARNQYNEQFF.

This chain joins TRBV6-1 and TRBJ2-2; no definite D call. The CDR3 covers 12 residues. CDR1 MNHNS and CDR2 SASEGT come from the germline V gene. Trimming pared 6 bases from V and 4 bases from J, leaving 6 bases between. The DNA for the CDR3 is TGTGCCAGCAGCCAGCCCACCGGGGAGCTGTTTTTT. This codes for CASSQPTGELFF.

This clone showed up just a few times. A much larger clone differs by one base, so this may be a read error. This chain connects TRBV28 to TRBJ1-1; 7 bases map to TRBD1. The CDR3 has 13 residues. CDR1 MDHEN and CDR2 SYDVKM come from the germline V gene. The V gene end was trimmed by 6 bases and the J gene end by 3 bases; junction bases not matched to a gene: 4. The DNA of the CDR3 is TGTGCCAGCAGCCCCGGACAGGACACTGAAGCTTTCTTT. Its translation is CASSPGQDTEAFF.

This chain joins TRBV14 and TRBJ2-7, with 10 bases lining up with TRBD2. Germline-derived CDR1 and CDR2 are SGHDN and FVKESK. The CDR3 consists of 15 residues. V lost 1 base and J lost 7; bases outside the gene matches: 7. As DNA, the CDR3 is TGTGCCAGCAGCCAAGTCAAGGGACTAGCGAGGGAGCAGTACTTC. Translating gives CASSQVKGLAREQYF. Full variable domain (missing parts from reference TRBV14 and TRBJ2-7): EAGVTQFPSHSVIEKGQTVTLRCDPISGHDNLYWYRRVMGKEIKFLLHFVKESKQDESGMPNNRFLAERTGGTYSTLKVQPAELEDSGVYFCASSQVKGLAREQYFGPGTRLTVT.

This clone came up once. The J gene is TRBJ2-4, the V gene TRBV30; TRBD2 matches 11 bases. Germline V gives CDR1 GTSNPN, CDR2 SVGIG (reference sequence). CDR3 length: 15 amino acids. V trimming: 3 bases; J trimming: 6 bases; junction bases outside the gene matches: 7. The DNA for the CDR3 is TGTGCCTGGAGGGTAGCGGGAGGGGTGGGAAACATTCAGTACTTC. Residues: CAWRVAGGVGNIQYF.

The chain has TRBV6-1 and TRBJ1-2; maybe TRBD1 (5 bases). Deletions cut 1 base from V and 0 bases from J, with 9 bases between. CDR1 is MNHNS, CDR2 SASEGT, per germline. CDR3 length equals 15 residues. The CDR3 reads CASSEDRLANYGYTF. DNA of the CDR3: TGTGCCAGCAGTGAAGACAGGTTAGCTAACTATGGCTACACCTTC.

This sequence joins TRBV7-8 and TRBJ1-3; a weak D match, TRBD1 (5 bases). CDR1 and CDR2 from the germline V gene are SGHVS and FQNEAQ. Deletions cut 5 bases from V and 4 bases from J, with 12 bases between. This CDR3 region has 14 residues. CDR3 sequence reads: CASSPLQEGNTIYF. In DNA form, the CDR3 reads TGTGCCAGCAGCCCCCTACAGGAGGGAAACACCATATATTTT.

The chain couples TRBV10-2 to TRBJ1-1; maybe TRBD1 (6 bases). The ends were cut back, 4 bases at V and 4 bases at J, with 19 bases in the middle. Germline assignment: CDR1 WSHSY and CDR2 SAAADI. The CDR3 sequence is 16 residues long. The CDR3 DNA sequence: TGCGCCAGCAGTGGGGGGCCACAGGGCAGGGGCACTGAAGCTTTCTTT. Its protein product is CASSGGPQGRGTEAFF.

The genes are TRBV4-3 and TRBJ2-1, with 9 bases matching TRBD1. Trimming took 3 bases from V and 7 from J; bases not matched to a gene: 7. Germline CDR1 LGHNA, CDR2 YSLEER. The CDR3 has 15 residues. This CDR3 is CASSHPGTGLNEQFF. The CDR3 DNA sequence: TGCGCCAGCAGCCACCCCGGGACAGGGCTAAATGAGCAGTTCTTC.

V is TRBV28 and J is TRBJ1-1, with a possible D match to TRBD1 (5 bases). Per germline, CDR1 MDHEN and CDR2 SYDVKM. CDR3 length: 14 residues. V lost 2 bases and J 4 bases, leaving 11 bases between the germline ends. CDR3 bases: TGTGCCAGCAGTTTAGCCGGGGGAGGCACTGAAGCTTTCTTT. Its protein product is CASSLAGGGTEAFF.

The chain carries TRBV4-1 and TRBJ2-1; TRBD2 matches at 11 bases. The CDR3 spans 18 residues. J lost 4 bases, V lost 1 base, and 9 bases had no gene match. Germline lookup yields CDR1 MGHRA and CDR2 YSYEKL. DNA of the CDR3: TGCGCCAGCAGCCAAGGGGCGGCTAGCGGGAGGAGGTACAATGAGCAGTTCTTC. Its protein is CASSQGAASGRRYNEQFF.

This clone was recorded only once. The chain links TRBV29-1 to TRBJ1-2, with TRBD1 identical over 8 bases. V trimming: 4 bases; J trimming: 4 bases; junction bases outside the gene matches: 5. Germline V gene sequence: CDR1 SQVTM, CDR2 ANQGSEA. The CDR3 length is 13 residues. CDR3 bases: TGCAGCGTTGGGGAGGACAGGGCCTATGGCTACACCTTC. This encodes CSVGEDRAYGYTF.

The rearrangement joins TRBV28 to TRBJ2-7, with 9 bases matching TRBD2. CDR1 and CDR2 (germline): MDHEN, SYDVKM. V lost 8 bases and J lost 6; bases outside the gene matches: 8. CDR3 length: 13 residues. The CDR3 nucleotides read TGTGCCAGCGGGACTAGCTCCCCTGGCGAGCAGTACTTC. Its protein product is CASGTSSPGEQYF.

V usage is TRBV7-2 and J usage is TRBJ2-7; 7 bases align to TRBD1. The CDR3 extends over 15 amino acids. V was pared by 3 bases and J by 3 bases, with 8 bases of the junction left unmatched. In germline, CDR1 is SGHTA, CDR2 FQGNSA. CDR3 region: CASSFDRAGHYEQYF. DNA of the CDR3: TGTGCCAGCAGCTTCGACAGGGCGGGCCACTACGAGCAGTACTTC.

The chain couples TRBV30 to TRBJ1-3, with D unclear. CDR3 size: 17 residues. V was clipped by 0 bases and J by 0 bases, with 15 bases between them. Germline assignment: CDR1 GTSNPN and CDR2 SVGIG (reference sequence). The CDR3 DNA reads TGTGCCTGGAGTGTAAAAGGGTCAAGAAGCTCTGGAAACACCATATATTTT. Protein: CAWSVKGSRSSGNTIYF. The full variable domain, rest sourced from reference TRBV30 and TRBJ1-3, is SQTIHQWPATLVQPVGSPLSLECTVEGTSNPNLYWYRQAAGRGLQLLFYSVGIGQISSEVPQNLSASRPQDRQFILSSKKLLLSDSGFYLCAWSVKGSRSSGNTIYFGEGSWLTVV.

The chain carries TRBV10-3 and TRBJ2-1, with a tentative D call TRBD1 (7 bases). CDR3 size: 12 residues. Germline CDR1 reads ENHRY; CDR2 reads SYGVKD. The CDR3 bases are TGTGCTACCCGGGGGACAGACAATGAGCAGTTCTTC. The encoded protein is CATRGTDNEQFF.

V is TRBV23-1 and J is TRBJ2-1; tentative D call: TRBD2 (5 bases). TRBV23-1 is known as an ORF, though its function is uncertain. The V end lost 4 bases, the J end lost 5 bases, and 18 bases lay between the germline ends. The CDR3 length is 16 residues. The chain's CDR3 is CASSLGSVGWDNEQFF. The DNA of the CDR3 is TGCGCCAGCAGTCTGGGTAGCGTAGGATGGGACAATGAGCAGTTCTTC.

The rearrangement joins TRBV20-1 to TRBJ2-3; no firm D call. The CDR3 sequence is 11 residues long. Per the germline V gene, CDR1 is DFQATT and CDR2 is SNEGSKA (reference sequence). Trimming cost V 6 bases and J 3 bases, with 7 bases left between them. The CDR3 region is CSAPGTDTQYF. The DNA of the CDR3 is TGCAGTGCCCCCGGAACAGATACGCAGTATTTT.